The 16 T cell receptor beta chains listed next were all sequenced from one sample in a study of CD8+ T cells in alopecia areata. RNA was isolated and reverse transcribed to cDNA, the sequencing template. Using immunoSEQ multiplex PCR, the repertoire was profiled, and TCRdb retains in-frame clones only, with some absent. The profile covers 200,000 to 300,000 clones, none occurring a single time. CD4, CD8alpha, NKG2D, NKG2ACE and other markers were used to sort pooled cutaneous lymph node cells. The sequenced sample was CD4+ T cells sorted from a lymph node. All receptors come from a C3H/HeJ mouse with alopecia areata. Mouse MHC haplotype: H2-k.

Comments on this clone: These gene names are mouse names. The sequenced fragment ends 4 residues before the CDR3 boundary, so the rest is inferred from the germline J gene. In the same sample, other DNA sequences code for this CDR3. The chain employs TRBV13-3 and TRBJ2-5, with a weak D call TRBD1 (5 bases). Germline V CDR1 and CDR2: NNHDY, SYVADS. This CDR3 region has 14 residues. V was trimmed by 3 bases and J by 0 bases, leaving 8 bases between them. The covered CDR3 bases are TGTGCCAGCAGTGGGACACTTAACCAAGAC. The encoded protein is CASSGTLNQD. The full CDR3 is CASSGTLNQDTQYF.

Regarding this clone: The gene names here belong to mouse. The read gets to within 4 residues of the CDR3 end, and the germline J gene fills in the rest. The chain has TRBV13-2 and TRBJ1-2, with D perhaps TRBD1 (6 bases). V lost 3 bases and J 1 base, leaving 7 bases between the germline ends. Germline V gene sequence: CDR1 NNHNN, CDR2 SYGAGS (reference sequence). The CDR3 is 13 residues long. CDR3 DNA (partial): TGTGCCAGCGGTGTGGACAGAAACTCC. This codes for CASGVDRNS. The CDR3, in full, reads CASGVDRNSDYTF.

With respect to this clone: Each gene name is a mouse one. The read is 4 residues too short to cover the CDR3 end, so that end is filled in from the germline J gene. The chain recombines TRBV13-1 with TRBJ2-7; 14 bases line up with TRBD2. The V gene end was trimmed by 0 bases and the J gene end by 3 bases; junction bases not matched to a gene: 2. The germline CDR1 and CDR2 sequences are NSHNY and SYGAGN. This CDR3 is 16 amino acids long. Here the CDR3 reads CASSDGGLGGRYEQYF. CDR3 DNA (partial): TGTGCCAGCAGTGATGGGGGACTGGGGGGGCGCTAT.

Only a few counts were recorded for this clone. The germline and genes are mouse ones. The CDR3 end falls 4 residues outside the read, so it is completed with the germline J gene. The chain couples TRBV1 to TRBJ2-7; D possibly corresponds to TRBD1 (6 bases). The CDR3 covers 14 residues. Germline V gene data show CDR1 as NSQYPW and CDR2 as LRSPGD (reference sequence). Trimming took off 1 base at V and 0 bases at J, with 7 bases between the two ends. CDR3: CTCSAGDNSYEQYF. The CDR3 bases that were read are TGCACCTGCAGTGCAGGGGACAACTCCTAT.

This clone was observed a handful of times. These gene names are mouse names. With the read ending 4 residues before the CDR3 end, the germline J gene is used to fill in that end. This chain links TRBV13-2 with TRBJ2-2, with 8 bases aligning to TRBD2. The CDR3 length is 17 residues. CDR1 is NNHNN and CDR2 is SYGAGS in the germline V gene (reference sequence). V trimming: 0 bases; J trimming: 4 bases; junction bases outside the gene matches: 8. The CDR3 loop reads CASGDGLGGEGTGQLYF. CDR3 bases read: TGTGCCAGCGGTGATGGCCTGGGGGGCGAGGGCACCGGG.

This clone was counted a few times. The germline and genes are mouse ones. From the germline J gene comes the end of the CDR3, since the read stops 4 residues before it. The rearrangement uses TRBV5 and TRBJ2-3; D perhaps matches TRBD1 (7 bases). Germline V lookup: CDR1 LGHNA, CDR2 YNLKQL (reference sequence). V lost 0 bases to trimming and J lost 1 base, with 11 bases between them. This CDR3 region has 16 residues. Partial CDR3 DNA: TGTGCCAGCAGCCAAGATCCCAGGGGGGGTGCAGAA. It encodes CASSQDPRGGAE. The entire CDR3 protein reads CASSQDPRGGAETLYF.

In this sample, this clone turned up a few times. Mouse gene names and germline throughout. The CDR3 end falls 4 residues outside the read, so it is completed with the germline J gene. The same CDR3 arises from other DNA sequences in this sample as well. This chain connects TRBV13-1 to TRBJ2-3, with 9 nucleotides matching TRBD2. The CDR3 length is 14 residues. Trimming cost V 3 bases and J 1 base; bases outside gene matches: 0. CDR1 and CDR2 from the germline V gene are NSHNY and SYGAGN. The CDR3 reads CASSGLGGAETLYF. The DNA read from the CDR3 is TGTGCCAGCAGTGGACTGGGGGGTGCAGAA.

A word on this clone: The germline and genes are mouse ones. Incomplete CDR3 DNA: TGCACCTGCAGTGGACTGGGTAACCAAGAC. Translating it yields CTCSGLGNQD. The whole CDR3 sequence is CTCSGLGNQDTQYF. The chain is built from TRBV1 and TRBJ2-5; 7 bases are a match to TRBD2. Read sequence stops 4 residues before the CDR3 end, and the germline J gene provides the missing end. CDR3 length: 14 amino acids. Unmatched junction bases numbered 1, after V lost 4 bases and J lost 0 bases. Germline V lookup: CDR1 NSQYPW, CDR2 LRSPGD (reference sequence).

This clone was seen more than once but under ten times. The listed genes are named as in mouse. The CDR3 protein is CTCSDWGISETLYF. CDR3 DNA (partial): TGCACCTGCAGTGACTGGGGGATTTCAGAA. The J gene is TRBJ2-3, the V gene TRBV1, with 8 bases identical to TRBD2. The observed sequence ends 4 residues before the CDR3 terminus, with the missing tail filled in from the germline J gene. The V and J ends lost 4 bases and 4 bases, in that order; junction bases with no gene match: 4. Germline assignment: CDR1 NSQYPW and CDR2 LRSPGD (reference sequence). The CDR3 runs 14 residues.

With regard to this clone: The germline and genes are mouse ones. The CDR3 end lies 4 residues beyond the end of the read and is filled in from the germline J gene. Other DNA sequences from this sample encode an identical CDR3 as well. V gene TRBV1 combines with J gene TRBJ1-2, with 11 positions matching TRBD1. There are 14 residues in the CDR3. CDR1 is NSQYPW, CDR2 LRSPGD, per germline (reference sequence). The sequenced part of the CDR3 DNA is TGCACCTGCAGTGCGGGGACAGGGGGGTCC. Encoded protein: CTCSAGTGGS. The full CDR3 protein is CTCSAGTGGSDYTF.

Turning to this clone: Gene names and germline refer to mouse. The read gets to within 4 residues of the CDR3 end, and the germline J gene fills in the rest. This chain joins TRBV19 and TRBJ2-1; TRBD2 agrees at 10 bases. V lost 6 bases and J lost 1; bases outside the gene matches: 4. This CDR3 is 15 amino acids long. CDR1 is FNHDT, CDR2 SITEND, per germline (reference sequence). The CDR3 DNA, read in part, is TGTGCCAGCACTCACTGGGGGGGGAACTATGCT. Protein product: CASTHWGGNYA. The entire CDR3 is CASTHWGGNYAEQFF.

The sample holds a few counts of this clone. Gene names are the mouse ones. In the same sample, other DNA sequences code for this CDR3. The sequenced CDR3 bases are TGTGCTAGCAGTAGATCTGGGGGCAACTATGCT. Amino acids: CASSRSGGNYA. The full CDR3 is CASSRSGGNYAEQFF. V is TRBV17 and J is TRBJ2-1; D may be TRBD2 (7 bases). The read falls 4 residues short of the CDR3 end, and the missing part is taken from the germline J gene. From germline, CDR1 is MNHDT and CDR2 YYDKIL. Trimming stripped 2 bases from V and 1 base from J, with 9 bases between. The CDR3 contains 15 residues.

The table lists this clone with a few counts. The gene names given are mouse names. The read terminates 4 residues before the CDR3 end, so the remaining end is supplied by the germline J gene. At the DNA level, this CDR3 is encoded by other sequences in the same sample as well. The chain uses TRBV13-1 and TRBJ2-4; 7 bases are shared with TRBD2. The germline gives CDR1 NSHNY, CDR2 SYGAGN. The CDR3 is 14 amino acids. CDR3 DNA (partial): TGTGCCAGCAGTGATGACTGGGGAGGGAAC. Its protein is CASSDDWGGN. The full CDR3 is CASSDDWGGNTLYF.

Turning to this clone: Genes and germline are mouse. The observed sequence ends 4 residues before the CDR3 terminus, with the missing tail filled in from the germline J gene. The rearrangement joins TRBV13-2 to TRBJ2-7, with TRBD2 matching over 10 bases. Germline CDR1 and CDR2: NNHNN and SYGAGS (reference sequence). This CDR3 region has 14 residues. The DNA read from the CDR3 is TGTGCCAGCGGTGATATGGACTGGGGGTAT. Protein: CASGDMDWGY. The whole CDR3 is CASGDMDWGYEQYF.

This clone showed up just a few times. Mouse gene names and germline throughout. With the read ending 3 residues before the CDR3 end, the germline J gene is used to fill in that end. The chain joins TRBV13-2 to TRBJ1-6, with 7 bases lining up with TRBD1. TRBJ1-6 counts as an open reading frame of uncertain function. J was trimmed by 3 bases and V by 1 base; bases with no gene match: 10. CDR1 is NNHNN, CDR2 SYGAGS, per germline (reference sequence). The CDR3 is 18 residues long. CDR3 DNA (partial): TGTGCCAGCGGTGATAGGCGGGGGGACAGAAACTATAATTCGCCC. Its protein product is CASGDRRGDRNYNSP. The complete CDR3 reads CASGDRRGDRNYNSPLYF.

This clone turned up a few times. Gene labels here are mouse ones. The CDR3 end falls 4 residues outside the read, so it is completed with the germline J gene. The V and J genes are TRBV13-3 and TRBJ2-1; D unclear. Germline V gene sequence: CDR1 NNHDY, CDR2 SYVADS. V was trimmed by 0 bases and J by 5 bases, leaving 3 bases between them. The CDR3 consists of 12 residues. The CDR3 sequence is CASSDADAEQFF. CDR3 DNA (partial): TGTGCCAGCAGTGATGCAGATGCT.